These 20 T cell receptor beta chains came from one sample sequenced in a study of blood T cell repertoires in COVID-19. Only in-frame clones appear in the TCRdb table, and some are missing; sequencing was by immunoSEQ multiplex PCR. The sample holds roughly 380,000 clones, approximately 89% seen once. Sequenced sample: peripheral blood. Source of these receptors: a woman aged 55-69 years with COVID-19, enrolled during active disease.

The genes are TRBV30 and TRBJ1-1, with D possibly being TRBD1 (5 bases). Trimming pared 2 bases from V and 4 bases from J, leaving 11 bases between. The length of the CDR3 is 13 residues. The germline gives CDR1 GTSNPN, CDR2 SVGIG (reference sequence). The CDR3 protein is CAWSTTETTEAFF. The CDR3 region has the DNA TGTGCCTGGAGTACGACAGAGACCACTGAAGCTTTCTTT.

The chain has TRBV6-5 and TRBJ2-6, with D unresolved. The CDR3 has 16 residues. V was clipped by 3 bases and J by 0 bases, with 9 bases between them. Germline values: CDR1 MNHEY, CDR2 SVGAGI. The CDR3 DNA reads as TGTGCCAGCAGTTATACGACAAGCTCTGGGGCCAACGTCCTGACTTTC. This codes for CASSYTTSSGANVLTF.

The J gene is TRBJ2-2, the V gene TRBV18; 14 nucleotides agree with TRBD2. This CDR3 region has 16 residues. J was trimmed by 7 bases and V by 0 bases; bases with no gene match: 1. The germline CDR1 and CDR2 sequences are KGHSH and LQKENI. The CDR3 sequence: CASSPPGLAGVGELFF. The CDR3 nucleotides are TGTGCCAGCTCACCACCGGGACTAGCGGGGGTCGGGGAGCTGTTTTTT.

The rearrangement joins TRBV19 to TRBJ2-6, with D perhaps matching TRBD2 (5 bases). The CDR3 contains 17 residues. The V gene lost 9 bases and the J gene lost 0 bases, with 18 bases spanning the gap. The germline V gene has CDR1 LNHDA and CDR2 SQIVND (reference sequence). The CDR3 region is CASLTRASSSGANVLTF. The CDR3, as DNA: TGTGCCAGCCTTACGCGGGCTTCATCCTCTGGGGCCAACGTCCTGACTTTC.

J is TRBJ2-1 and V is TRBV5-1, with a tentative D call TRBD2 (7 bases). The CDR3 consists of 15 residues. V was trimmed by 4 bases and J by 2 bases, leaving 13 bases between them. CDR1 and CDR2 (germline): SGHRS, YFSETQ. CDR3: CASSEGGLAYNEQFF. The CDR3 DNA sequence: TGCGCCAGCAGCGAGGGGGGGCTAGCCTACAATGAGCAGTTCTTC.

The chain is built from TRBV4-1 and TRBJ1-5, with TRBD1 identical over 10 bases. The CDR3 has 16 amino acids. Germline V lookup: CDR1 MGHRA, CDR2 YSYEKL. J lost 1 base, V lost 5 bases, and 5 bases had no gene match. The CDR3 loop reads CASSNRDRGSNQPQHF. The CDR3 DNA sequence: TGCGCCAGCAGCAACCGGGACAGGGGAAGCAATCAGCCCCAGCATTTT.

The genes are TRBV19 and TRBJ1-5; possibly TRBD1 for D (5 bases). CDR3 length: 14 amino acids. With 6 bases removed from V and 2 bases from J, the gap between germline ends came to 11 bases. Germline V CDR1 and CDR2: LNHDA, SQIVND (reference sequence). The CDR3 sequence: CASSREGGNQPQHF. The CDR3 DNA is TGTGCCAGTAGCAGGGAAGGCGGCAATCAGCCCCAGCATTTT.

The rearrangement joins TRBV9 to TRBJ1-5, with 8 bases aligning to TRBD1. The CDR3 has 14 amino acids. Germline assignment: CDR1 SGDLS and CDR2 YYNGEE. Trimming at V came to 4 bases and at J to 6 bases, leaving 6 bases not matched to a gene. As DNA, the CDR3 is TGTGCCAGCAGCCCCGGGACAGGAGGTCAGCCCCAGCATTTT. Its translation is CASSPGTGGQPQHF.

V is TRBV12-3 or TRBV12-4 and J is TRBJ1-4; no reliable D call. This CDR3 is 13 amino acids long. The V and J ends lost 6 bases and 8 bases respectively, with 13 bases between them. This chain's CDR3 is CASSPDSEEKLFF. The CDR3, as DNA: TGTGCCAGCAGCCCCGACTCAGAGGAAAAACTGTTTTTT.

This chain joins TRBV27 and TRBJ2-7; 7 nucleotides line up with TRBD1. Germline loops: CDR1 MNHEY, CDR2 SMNVEV (reference sequence). This CDR3 region has 15 residues. V shed 5 bases, J shed 3 bases, and the junction held 10 bases outside the gene matches. The CDR3 reads CASSPWGTEVYEQYF. The CDR3 DNA is TGTGCCAGCAGTCCGTGGGGGACAGAGGTCTACGAGCAGTACTTC.

V and J are TRBV19 and TRBJ1-5; TRBD1 might be the D (5 bases). The V gene lost 2 bases and the J gene lost 1 base, with 12 bases spanning the gap. This CDR3 has 16 amino acids. In germline, CDR1 is LNHDA, CDR2 SQIVND (reference sequence). Here the CDR3 reads CASSIMGRGSNQPQHF. CDR3 in DNA: TGTGCCAGTAGTATAATGGGGAGGGGAAGCAATCAGCCCCAGCATTTT.

The V gene is TRBV23-1, the J gene TRBJ1-2; D gene uncertain. TRBV23-1 is filed as an ORF, its function uncertain. The CDR3 spans 13 residues. V gave up 4 bases and J gave up 0 bases, with 6 bases separating them. The CDR3 nucleotides read TGCGCCAGCAGTCCGCGGACTAACTATGGCTACACCTTC. It is translated as CASSPRTNYGYTF.

V and J are TRBV7-3 and TRBJ1-6; D gene uncertain. Trimming cost V 6 bases and J 7 bases, with 13 bases left between them. This CDR3 is 14 amino acids long. CDR1 and CDR2 (germline): SGHTA, FQGTGA. The CDR3 loop is CASSFSPVNSPLHF. The DNA of the CDR3 is TGTGCCAGCAGTTTCAGTCCCGTAAATTCACCCCTCCACTTT.

V is TRBV9 and J is TRBJ1-1; 10 nucleotides align to TRBD1. There are 15 residues in the CDR3. The germline V gene has CDR1 SGDLS and CDR2 YYNGEE. Losses at the gene ends were 1 base for V and 6 bases for J; bases not matched to a gene: 6. The CDR3 coding sequence is TGTGCCAGCAGCGTAAGAACGGACAGGGGGGCTGAAGCTTTCTTT. Its translation is CASSVRTDRGAEAFF.

The count of this clone is one. The chain employs TRBV7-2 and TRBJ1-5; no firm D call. V lost 5 bases and J 1 base, leaving 6 bases between the germline ends. The CDR3 covers 13 residues. CDR1 and CDR2 from the germline V gene are SGHTA and FQGNSA. The CDR3 bases are TGTGCCAGCAGCCAAAGCAGCAATCAGCCCCAGCATTTT. It specifies CASSQSSNQPQHF.

J is TRBJ1-3 and V is TRBV7-3; tentatively, D is TRBD1 (5 bases). Trimming took off 1 base at V and 2 bases at J, with 6 bases between the two ends. Germline V gives CDR1 SGHTA, CDR2 FQGTGA. CDR3 length equals 14 residues. CDR3 protein: CASSLRGAGNTIYF. The CDR3 DNA follows: TGTGCCAGCAGCTTAAGGGGGGCTGGAAACACCATATATTTT.

The genes are TRBV7-2 and TRBJ1-4; D is unresolved. The germline V and J ends were trimmed by 1 base and 5 bases, with 8 bases remaining between them. The CDR3 is made up of 14 amino acids. Germline CDR1 reads SGHTA; CDR2 reads FQGNSA. CDR3 bases: TGTGCCAGCAGCTTAGGGCAGACAAATGAAAAACTGTTTTTT. It yields the protein CASSLGQTNEKLFF. The full variable domain, rest sourced from reference TRBV7-2 and TRBJ1-4, is GAGVSQSPSNKVTEKGKDVELRCDPISGHTALYWYRQSLGQGLEFLIYFQGNSAPDKSGLPSDRFSAERTGGSVSTLTIQRTQQEDSAVYLCASSLGQTNEKLFFGSGTQLSVL.

This clone was seen once. V and J are TRBV4-2 and TRBJ1-1, with D possibly being TRBD1 (6 bases). The CDR3 sequence is 15 residues long. CDR1 and CDR2 (germline): LGHNA, YNFKEQ. V shed 2 bases and J shed 3 bases, with 13 bases lying between them. The DNA of the CDR3 is TGTGCCAGCAGCCAATTTCAGACAGGTTACACTGAAGCTTTCTTT. This encodes CASSQFQTGYTEAFF.

The V gene is TRBV5-5, the J gene TRBJ1-2; D unresolved. Trimming left V 5 bases short and J 3 bases short, with 20 bases between. The CDR3 has 16 amino acids. Looked up from germline, CDR1 is SGHKS and CDR2 is YYEKEE (reference sequence). The CDR3 loop is CASSFGGLSFYYGYTF. The CDR3 DNA reads TGTGCCAGCAGTTTCGGCGGCTTATCCTTTTACTATGGCTACACCTTC.

The gene calls are TRBV5-4 and TRBJ1-3, with 7 bases that match TRBD1. V was clipped by 3 bases and J by 8 bases; unmatched bases: 8. The CDR3 spans 14 residues. Germline CDR1 and CDR2: SGHNT and YYREEE (reference sequence). The CDR3 DNA reads TGTGCCAGCAGCTGGGACAGAAGAATGGACACCATATATTTT. It codes for CASSWDRRMDTIYF.